Following are 31 T cell receptor beta chains from one sample sequenced in a study of OX40 agonist ivuxolimab in advanced cancers. Assay used: immunoSEQ multiplex PCR; TCRdb lists only in-frame clones, some missing. The table has roughly 21,000 clones, approximately 90% seen once. The source was CD4+ or CD8+ T cells sorted from blood, collected in a trial of the OX40 agonist ivuxolimab. The receptors were sampled from an adult with an advanced solid tumor such as melanoma, head and neck, liver or kidney cancer.

This rearrangement joins TRBV19 to TRBJ2-7; D gene unclear. The germline V gene encodes CDR1 LNHDA and CDR2 SQIVND (reference sequence). V lost 5 bases, J lost 5 bases, and 13 bases lay in between. The CDR3 sequence is 13 residues long. This CDR3 reads CASSRAAGDEQYF. The CDR3 bases are TGTGCCAGTAGTCGGGCAGCCGGTGACGAGCAGTACTTC.

The rearrangement links TRBV27 to TRBJ1-5; perhaps TRBD1 as D (5 bases). The CDR3 length is 16 residues. Trimming removed 4 bases at V and 1 base at J, with 14 bases between. Germline loops: CDR1 MNHEY, CDR2 SMNVEV (reference sequence). DNA of the CDR3: TGTGCCAGCAGTTCTCCGGGGCTGGGGAGCAATCAGCCCCAGCATTTT. Protein sequence: CASSSPGLGSNQPQHF.

The chain links TRBV2 to TRBJ2-7; 8 nucleotides line up with TRBD2. Germline values: CDR1 SNHLY, CDR2 FYNNEI. The CDR3 has 16 residues. The V segment lost 7 bases and the J segment 1 base; nucleotides outside the gene matches: 12. CDR3 nucleotide sequence: TGTGCCAGCAACGACAGGAATAGCGGGATATCCTACGAGCAGTACTTC. Protein product: CASNDRNSGISYEQYF. The full variable domain, in which reference TRBV2 and TRBJ2-7 provide the parts outside the CDR3, is EPEVTQTPSHQVTQMGQEVILRCVPISNHLYFYWYRQILGQKVEFLVSFYNNEISEKSEIFDDQFSVERPDGSNFTLKIRSTKLEDSAMYFCASNDRNSGISYEQYFGPGTRLTVT.

The genes are TRBV6-1 and TRBJ2-1; TRBD2 matches 10 bases. The germline V gene encodes CDR1 MNHNS and CDR2 SASEGT. The CDR3 spans 15 residues. The junction had 14 bases not matched to a gene; V was cut back by 11 bases and J by 7 bases. For the CDR3, the DNA is TGTGCCTCAGCATTGGCTAGCGGGAGTAGGAATGAGCAGTTCTTC. This codes for CASALASGSRNEQFF.

Turning to this clone: Germline is not matched at one junction end, which may reflect a read error. The CDR3 DNA reads as TGTGCCAGCACCCCCCCCTGGGGACAAGGTCATGGCCACACCTTC. This translates into CASTPPWGQGHGHTF. V gene TRBV7-8 combines with J gene TRBJ1-2; weak D call: TRBD1 (6 bases). The CDR3 runs 15 residues. The germline CDR1 and CDR2 sequences are SGHVS and FQNEAQ.

The chain combines TRBV6-6 with TRBJ2-5; D may match TRBD1 or TRBD2 (5 bases each). V lost 0 bases to trimming and J lost 2 bases, with 7 bases between them. CDR3 length: 14 amino acids. Germline assignment: CDR1 MNHNY and CDR2 SVGAGI (reference sequence). CDR3 nucleotides: TGTGCCAGCAGTTACTCGGGGGTGCAAGAGACCCAGTACTTC. Protein sequence: CASSYSGVQETQYF.

The rearrangement joins TRBV4-2 to TRBJ1-1; 8 bases are shared with TRBD1. The germline gives CDR1 LGHNA, CDR2 YNFKEQ. The CDR3 is 18 residues long. V lost 0 bases, J lost 3 bases, and 12 bases stayed unmatched. The CDR3 spells CASSQDLEGTGGDTEAFF. The CDR3 nucleotides read TGTGCCAGCAGCCAAGATCTTGAGGGCACAGGGGGGGACACTGAAGCTTTCTTT.

Only one count was recorded for this clone. The gene calls are TRBV7-9 and TRBJ1-1; tentatively, D is TRBD1 (6 bases). V was pared by 0 bases and J by 8 bases, with 7 bases between. Germline CDR1 and CDR2: SEHNR and FQNEAQ (reference sequence). This CDR3 contains 12 residues. The CDR3 DNA reads TGTGCCAGCAGCTTAGCGGGGGCAGAAGCTTTCTTT. Translation: CASSLAGAEAFF.

The rearrangement links TRBV2 to TRBJ2-5; unclear D gene. This CDR3 region has 10 residues. CDR1 is SNHLY, CDR2 FYNNEI, per germline. Trimming stripped 6 bases from V and 3 bases from J, with 2 bases between. The CDR3 nucleotides are TGTGCCAGCAGAAAAGAGACCCAGTACTTC. Translated: CASRKETQYF. Complete variable domain (other parts from reference TRBV2 and TRBJ2-5): EPEVTQTPSHQVTQMGQEVILRCVPISNHLYFYWYRQILGQKVEFLVSFYNNEISEKSEIFDDQFSVERPDGSNFTLKIRSTKLEDSAMYFCASRKETQYFGPGTRLLVL.

The chain links TRBV2 to TRBJ1-1; D is unclear. Per germline, CDR1 SNHLY and CDR2 FYNNEI. The CDR3 loop spans 14 amino acids. The germline V and J ends were trimmed by 3 bases and 1 base, with 9 bases remaining between them. In DNA form, the CDR3 reads TGTGCCAGCAGTGAGGAAGTTAGGAACACTGAAGCTTTCTTT. Translating it yields CASSEEVRNTEAFF.

This clone was seen more than once but under ten times. The chain links TRBV19 to TRBJ1-2; 8 nucleotides agree with TRBD1. V trimming: 10 bases; J trimming: 5 bases; junction bases outside the gene matches: 6. CDR1 is LNHDA and CDR2 is SQIVND in the germline V gene (reference sequence). CDR3 length: 12 amino acids. The CDR3 nucleotides read TGTGCCACCCTGACAGGGGTGTATGGCTACACCTTC. This encodes CATLTGVYGYTF.

The chain uses TRBV19 and TRBJ2-5; no clear D gene. CDR3 length: 13 residues. Trimming stripped 1 base from V and 2 bases from J, with 5 bases between. CDR1 is LNHDA, CDR2 SQIVND, per germline (reference sequence). The CDR3 DNA reads as TGTGCCAGTAGTATAGTACTGCAAGAGACCCAGTACTTC. It codes for CASSIVLQETQYF.

The V call is TRBV30, the J call TRBJ2-6; D unclear. This CDR3 is 16 amino acids long. Germline CDR1 and CDR2: GTSNPN and SVGIG (reference sequence). V was trimmed by 0 bases and J by 1 base, leaving 10 bases between them. CDR3 residues: CAWSVRLASGANVLTF. The DNA for the CDR3 is TGTGCCTGGAGTGTACGTCTGGCTTCTGGGGCCAACGTCCTGACTTTC.

The V call is TRBV9, the J call TRBJ2-1; maybe TRBD2 (7 bases). Germline V gene lookup returns CDR1 SGDLS and CDR2 YYNGEE. The CDR3 length is 15 residues. Trimming cost V 0 bases and J 8 bases, with 15 bases left between them. As DNA, the CDR3 is TGTGCCAGCAGCGTAGACGGGGGGCCCCGGTATGAGCAGTTCTTC. Translated: CASSVDGGPRYEQFF.

This clone occurred once. CDR3: CASTPDGPYEQYF. CDR3 coding DNA: TGTGCCAGCACCCCTGACGGGCCCTACGAGCAGTACTTC. The V call is TRBV6-1, the J call TRBJ2-7; the D is unclear. The CDR3 runs 13 residues. CDR1 and CDR2 from the germline V gene are MNHNS and SASEGT. Trimming took off 7 bases at V and 2 bases at J, with 12 bases between the two ends.

V and J are TRBV29-1 and TRBJ1-2; D is possibly TRBD1 (6 bases). The V end was cut by 0 bases, the J end by 7 bases, with 15 bases between. The CDR3 runs to 14 residues. Germline CDR1 and CDR2: SQVTM and ANQGSEA. CDR3 sequence (DNA): TGCAGCGTTGAAGATCGGAGTGGGGGGCGTGGCTACACCTTC. Translating it yields CSVEDRSGGRGYTF.

The gene calls are TRBV27 and TRBJ2-2, with D tentatively TRBD1 or TRBD2 (6 bases each). With 0 bases removed from V and 6 bases from J, the gap between germline ends came to 11 bases. The CDR3 consists of 15 residues. From germline, CDR1 is MNHEY and CDR2 SMNVEV (reference sequence). The CDR3 is CASSLSMEGAGELFF. The CDR3 DNA is TGTGCCAGCAGTTTATCAATGGAGGGGGCCGGGGAGCTGTTTTTT.

In its sample, this clone was seen once. The V call is TRBV7-9, the J call TRBJ2-5, with a possible D match to TRBD1 (6 bases). V was trimmed by 0 bases and J by 1 base, leaving 9 bases between them. Germline V gene lookup returns CDR1 SEHNR and CDR2 FQNEAQ (reference sequence). CDR3 size: 15 residues. The CDR3 spells CASSLAKDSQETQYF. CDR3 DNA: TGTGCCAGCAGCTTAGCGAAGGACAGCCAAGAGACCCAGTACTTC.

The chain uses TRBV7-6 and TRBJ2-7; D not resolved. The CDR3 consists of 15 residues. In germline, CDR1 is SGHVS, CDR2 FNYEAQ. The V gene lost 1 base and the J gene lost 6 bases, with 16 bases spanning the gap. CDR3 residues: CASSLGSLGYLEQYF. The CDR3 nucleotides read TGTGCCAGCAGCTTAGGCTCCCTAGGCTACCTCGAGCAGTACTTC.

V is TRBV7-9 and J is TRBJ1-2; D may be TRBD1 (6 bases). The CDR3 contains 14 residues. With 2 bases removed from V and 5 bases from J, the gap between germline ends came to 12 bases. Germline lookup yields CDR1 SEHNR and CDR2 FQNEAQ (reference sequence). The CDR3 loop reads CASSLTGHPYGYTF. Here the CDR3 DNA reads TGTGCCAGCAGCTTAACGGGACATCCTTATGGCTACACCTTC.

The rearrangement links TRBV9 to TRBJ1-3; D is possibly TRBD1 (5 bases). Looked up from germline, CDR1 is SGDLS and CDR2 is YYNGEE. This CDR3 has 16 amino acids. The V end lost 3 bases, the J end lost 1 base, and 14 bases lay between the germline ends. CDR3 sequence: CASSAGGAGSGNTIYF. The CDR3 nucleotides read TGTGCCAGCAGCGCCGGGGGTGCGGGATCTGGAAACACCATATATTTT.

This clone occurred a few times. This chain connects TRBV10-1 to TRBJ1-2, with unresolved D. V lost 3 bases to trimming and J lost 8 bases, with 10 bases between them. Germline values: CDR1 WNHNN, CDR2 SYGVQD (reference sequence). The CDR3 runs to 12 residues. The CDR3 region is CASSDSAWGYTF. The CDR3 DNA reads TGCGCCAGCAGTGATTCAGCCTGGGGCTACACCTTC.

The CDR3 coding sequence is TGTGCCAGCAGCCCCTCCCTAGGCCCAGATACGCAGTATTTT. Protein product: CASSPSLGPDTQYF. The rearrangement uses TRBV9 and TRBJ2-3, with D uncertain. The germline V gene encodes CDR1 SGDLS and CDR2 YYNGEE. The CDR3 has 14 residues. V was trimmed by 4 bases and J by 4 bases, leaving 13 bases between them.

This clone was recorded a few times. The rearrangement links TRBV5-5 to TRBJ1-1; no reliable D call. Germline CDR1 and CDR2: SGHKS and YYEKEE (reference sequence). The CDR3 is 15 amino acids. The V and J ends lost 0 bases and 4 bases respectively, with 13 bases between them. CDR3 nucleotide sequence: TGTGCCAGCAGCTTGGAATCCGGGTATAGCACTGAAGCTTTCTTT. Protein product: CASSLESGYSTEAFF.

V usage is TRBV5-1 and J usage is TRBJ2-7; D is possibly TRBD1 (5 bases). This CDR3 is built from 14 residues. The germline V gene encodes CDR1 SGHRS and CDR2 YFSETQ. V lost 0 bases and J 2 bases, leaving 9 bases between the germline ends. The CDR3 protein is CASSLADNTYEQYF. The CDR3 region has the DNA TGCGCCAGCAGCTTGGCGGACAACACCTACGAGCAGTACTTC. The variable domain in full, with the rest retrieved from reference TRBV5-1 and TRBJ2-7, is KAGVTQTPRYLIKTRGQQVTLSCSPISGHRSVSWYQQTPGQGLQFLFEYFSETQRNKGNFPGRFSGRQFSNSRSEMNVSTLELGDSALYLCASSLADNTYEQYFGPGTRLTVT.

The chain combines TRBV27 with TRBJ1-1, with unresolved D. The V end lost 2 bases, the J end lost 3 bases, and 7 bases lay between the germline ends. Germline V gene sequence: CDR1 MNHEY, CDR2 SMNVEV (reference sequence). CDR3 size: 13 residues. The CDR3 spells CASSLEWDTEAFF. DNA of the CDR3: TGTGCCAGCAGTTTAGAGTGGGACACTGAAGCTTTCTTT.

The V gene is TRBV27, the J gene TRBJ2-3; 10 bases agree with TRBD2. V gave up 5 bases and J gave up 3 bases; unmatched junction bases: 8. The CDR3 has 16 amino acids. CDR1 and CDR2 from the germline V gene are MNHEY and SMNVEV (reference sequence). The CDR3 nucleotides read TGTGCCAGCAGTCGACTAGCGGGCGCCCGGACAGATACGCAGTATTTT. This codes for CASSRLAGARTDTQYF.

This chain links TRBV28 with TRBJ1-3, with 8 bases identical to TRBD1. Germline values: CDR1 MDHEN, CDR2 SYDVKM. V was pared by 2 bases and J by 4 bases, with 1 base of the junction left unmatched. CDR3 length: 14 amino acids. CDR3 DNA: TGTGCCAGCAGTTTAACAGGGGGGGGAAACACCATATATTTT. It yields the protein CASSLTGGGNTIYF.

V and J are TRBV27 and TRBJ1-5; D is unresolved. V gave up 9 bases and J gave up 1 base, with 13 bases separating them. CDR1 and CDR2 (germline): MNHEY, SMNVEV (reference sequence). The CDR3 contains 14 residues. The CDR3 DNA sequence: TGTGCCAGTGCCCTAATCGGAAGCAATCAGCCCCAGCATTTT. Translating it yields CASALIGSNQPQHF.

J is TRBJ2-7 and V is TRBV2, with D possibly matching TRBD2 (6 bases). V shed 9 bases and J shed 3 bases, with 12 bases lying between them. CDR3 length equals 12 residues. Germline assignment: CDR1 SNHLY and CDR2 FYNNEI. The CDR3 is CASRGGRYEQYF. CDR3 in DNA: TGTGCCAGTCGGGGAGGCCGCTACGAGCAGTACTTC.

The chain is built from TRBV2 and TRBJ2-1; 7 positions agree with TRBD1. Trimming removed 6 bases from V and 5 bases from J; junction bases left unmatched: 10. In germline, CDR1 is SNHLY, CDR2 FYNNEI. The CDR3 covers 15 residues. The CDR3 bases are TGTGCCAGCAGACCCGACAGGGCGAGTAACAATGAGCAGTTCTTC. It yields the protein CASRPDRASNNEQFF. The whole variable domain, remainder taken from reference TRBV2 and TRBJ2-1, is EPEVTQTPSHQVTQMGQEVILRCVPISNHLYFYWYRQILGQKVEFLVSFYNNEISEKSEIFDDQFSVERPDGSNFTLKIRSTKLEDSAMYFCASRPDRASNNEQFFGPGTRLTVL.